Listed here are 18 T cell receptor beta chains from one sample, sequenced in a study of technical replicates of blood from a few donors. Sequenced by immunoSEQ multiplex PCR; TCRdb stores in-frame clones only, minus some. The sample yields tens of thousands of clones, about 83% seen once. The sequencing sample was made of PBMCs. The receptors derive from a human donor in good health. Some clones in this sample may be carry-over from other donors' samples.

The J gene is TRBJ2-7, the V gene TRBV5-6; no clear D. Trimming took 3 bases from V and 5 from J, leaving 9 bases between them. CDR3 length: 12 residues. In germline, CDR1 is SGHDT, CDR2 YYEEEE. CDR3 sequence (DNA): TGTGCCAGCAGCTCCGGGTTCGACGAGCAGTACTTC. Translation gives CASSSGFDEQYF.

The rearrangement joins TRBV5-1 to TRBJ2-3; 11 positions match TRBD1. Trimming at V came to 4 bases and at J to 4 bases, leaving 2 bases not matched to a gene. Per the germline V gene, CDR1 is SGHRS and CDR2 is YFSETQ. The CDR3 runs 14 residues. The chain's CDR3 is CASSPGQGADTQYF. CDR3 in DNA: TGCGCCAGCAGCCCGGGACAGGGGGCAGATACGCAGTATTTT.

J is TRBJ1-2 and V is TRBV2, with D possibly matching TRBD1 (6 bases). Germline values: CDR1 SNHLY, CDR2 FYNNEI. The CDR3 covers 13 residues. V was cut by 4 bases and J by 3 bases, with 9 bases left in between. The DNA of the CDR3 is TGTGCCAGCAGTGGATCAGGGGACTATGGCTACACCTTC. Translation: CASSGSGDYGYTF. Variable domain in full (rest from reference TRBV2 and TRBJ1-2): EPEVTQTPSHQVTQMGQEVILRCVPISNHLYFYWYRQILGQKVEFLVSFYNNEISEKSEIFDDQFSVERPDGSNFTLKIRSTKLEDSAMYFCASSGSGDYGYTFGSGTRLTVV.

The V gene is TRBV9, the J gene TRBJ2-2; D remains ambiguous. The germline V and J ends were trimmed by 0 bases and 3 bases, with 9 bases remaining between them. CDR1 and CDR2 from the germline V gene are SGDLS and YYNGEE. CDR3 length: 15 residues. CDR3 coding DNA: TGTGCCAGCAGCGTAGATCCCAGTTACACCGGGGAGCTGTTTTTT. It yields the protein CASSVDPSYTGELFF.

This clone has only one observation. The CDR3 protein is CASSHDSVRGGYTF. In DNA, the CDR3 is TGTGCCAGCAGCCACGACAGTGTAAGGGGAGGCTACACCTTC. This sequence joins TRBV7-8 and TRBJ1-2, with D maybe TRBD1 (5 bases). The CDR3 is 14 residues long. Between the trimmed V and J ends, which lost 5 bases and 8 bases, there was a span of 18 bases. The germline gives CDR1 SGHVS, CDR2 FQNEAQ.

The chain couples TRBV4-1 to TRBJ2-6; 7 positions match TRBD1. V lost 4 bases to trimming and J lost 0 bases; unmatched junction nucleotides: 3. Per the germline V gene, CDR1 is MGHRA and CDR2 is YSYEKL. The CDR3 is 16 residues long. In DNA form, the CDR3 reads TGCGCCAGCAGCCCTGCAGGGGGCTCTGGGGCCAACGTCCTGACTTTC. This sequence encodes CASSPAGGSGANVLTF.

The V gene is TRBV5-6, the J gene TRBJ2-7, with D possibly TRBD2 on 6 matching bases. This CDR3 is 16 amino acids long. Germline CDR1 and CDR2: SGHDT and YYEEEE. Trimming left V 4 bases short and J 1 base short, with 18 bases between. Written as DNA, the CDR3 is TGTGCCAGCAGCCGAAGGACGGAGCGGGTATCCTACGAGCAGTACTTC. It specifies CASSRRTERVSYEQYF.

This clone was detected only once. The chain joins TRBV29-1 to TRBJ1-2, with D possibly TRBD1 on 5 matching bases. Deletions cut 6 bases from V and 6 bases from J, with 17 bases between. The CDR3 contains 13 residues. Germline CDR1 is SQVTM and CDR2 is ANQGSEA. The CDR3 DNA reads TGCAGCGTCGGGCCGCAGGGCAGCAATGGCTACACCTTC. Translating it yields CSVGPQGSNGYTF.

V is TRBV6-6 and J is TRBJ1-6; 7 bases align to TRBD1. V lost 6 bases, J lost 10 bases, and 6 bases stayed unmatched. Per the germline V gene, CDR1 is MNHNY and CDR2 is SVGAGI (reference sequence). This CDR3 spans 13 amino acids. The CDR3 DNA reads as TGTGCCAGCAGCCGACAGGGTCGGTCACCCCTCCACTTT. It specifies CASSRQGRSPLHF.

V and J are TRBV7-7 and TRBJ2-5; 10 positions match TRBD1. CDR1 SSHAT and CDR2 FNYEAQ come from the germline V gene (reference sequence). Germline trimming cut 5 bases from V and 4 bases from J; bases unmatched to any gene: 7. The CDR3 extends over 15 amino acids. CDR3 DNA sequence: TGTGCCAGCAGCCCGACAGGGGGCCCCGGAGAGACCCAGTACTTC. Translation: CASSPTGGPGETQYF.

The V gene is TRBV7-9, the J gene TRBJ1-6; 7 positions agree with TRBD1. Germline V CDR1 and CDR2: SEHNR, FQNEAQ (reference sequence). CDR3 length equals 15 residues. V lost 3 bases to trimming and J lost 5 bases; unmatched junction nucleotides: 4. DNA of the CDR3: TGTGCCAGCAGCTTCGGCAGGGGGGATAATTCACCCCTCCACTTT. It specifies CASSFGRGDNSPLHF. The full variable domain, rest sourced from reference TRBV7-9 and TRBJ1-6, is DTGVSQNPRHKITKRGQNVTFRCDPISEHNRLYWYRQTLGQGPEFLTYFQNEAQLEKSRLLSDRFSAERPKGSFSTLEIQRTEQGDSAMYLCASSFGRGDNSPLHFGNGTRLTVT.

The gene calls are TRBV20-1 and TRBJ1-2; 11 bases align to TRBD1. J was trimmed by 9 bases and V by 6 bases; bases with no gene match: 3. CDR1 is DFQATT and CDR2 is SNEGSKA in the germline V gene (reference sequence). The CDR3 totals 11 residues. Here the CDR3 DNA reads TGCAGTGCCCGGACAGGGGGCAGCTACACCTTC. Its translation: CSARTGGSYTF.

This clone was counted a single time. J is TRBJ2-3 and V is TRBV7-3; tentatively, D is TRBD2 (6 bases). Per the germline V gene, CDR1 is SGHTA and CDR2 is FQGTGA. The CDR3 is made up of 14 amino acids. V lost 2 bases, J lost 3 bases, and 9 bases lay in between. The CDR3, as DNA: TGTGCCAGCAGCTTACCTGGGGGGACAGATACGCAGTATTTT. Amino acid sequence: CASSLPGGTDTQYF. Drawing the rest from reference TRBV7-3 and TRBJ2-3, the complete variable domain is GAGVSQTPSNKVTEKGKYVELRCDPISGHTALYWYRQSLGQGPEFLIYFQGTGAADDSGLPNDRFFAVRPEGSVSTLKIQRTERGDSAVYLCASSLPGGTDTQYFGPGTRLTVL.

The CDR3 sequence: CASSLAGLGTEKAYGYTF. In DNA form, the CDR3 reads TGTGCCAGCAGCTTGGCGGGTTTGGGGACAGAAAAAGCCTATGGCTACACCTTC. The chain joins TRBV5-4 to TRBJ1-2; 7 positions agree with TRBD1. The CDR3 spans 18 residues. Unmatched junction bases numbered 15, after V lost 0 bases and J lost 4 bases. Germline loops: CDR1 SGHNT, CDR2 YYREEE (reference sequence).

The gene calls are TRBV27 and TRBJ1-2, with 8 nucleotides matching TRBD1. The CDR3 runs to 15 residues. V dropped 5 bases and J dropped 8; count of bases not matched to a gene: 13. CDR1 MNHEY and CDR2 SMNVEV come from the germline V gene (reference sequence). CDR3 bases: TGTGCCAGCAGTGGGCAGGACAGGGTTTTAGGGGGCTACACCTTC. This gives the protein CASSGQDRVLGGYTF.

V and J are TRBV4-2 and TRBJ1-2; 9 bases line up with TRBD1. V shed 1 base and J 4 bases; nucleotides not matched to a gene: 10. Germline CDR1 reads LGHNA; CDR2 reads YNFKEQ. CDR3 size: 17 residues. CDR3 amino acids: CASSQGTGAFHLYGYTF. CDR3 DNA sequence: TGTGCCAGCAGCCAAGGGACAGGGGCCTTCCACCTCTATGGCTACACCTTC.

V gene TRBV5-5 combines with J gene TRBJ2-3, with D unresolved. This CDR3 is 13 amino acids long. Germline CDR1 and CDR2: SGHKS and YYEKEE (reference sequence). V lost 2 bases and J 0 bases, leaving 4 bases between the germline ends. For the CDR3, the DNA is TGTGCCAGCAGCTTTAGTAGCACAGATACGCAGTATTTT. This sequence encodes CASSFSSTDTQYF.

This chain connects TRBV7-8 to TRBJ1-2; D is unresolved. The CDR3 runs 14 residues. Germline values: CDR1 SGHVS, CDR2 FQNEAQ. V gave up 0 bases and J gave up 3 bases, with 8 bases separating them. The CDR3 DNA follows: TGTGCCAGCAGCTTAGCTACGACTTACTATGGCTACACCTTC. Amino acid sequence: CASSLATTYYGYTF.